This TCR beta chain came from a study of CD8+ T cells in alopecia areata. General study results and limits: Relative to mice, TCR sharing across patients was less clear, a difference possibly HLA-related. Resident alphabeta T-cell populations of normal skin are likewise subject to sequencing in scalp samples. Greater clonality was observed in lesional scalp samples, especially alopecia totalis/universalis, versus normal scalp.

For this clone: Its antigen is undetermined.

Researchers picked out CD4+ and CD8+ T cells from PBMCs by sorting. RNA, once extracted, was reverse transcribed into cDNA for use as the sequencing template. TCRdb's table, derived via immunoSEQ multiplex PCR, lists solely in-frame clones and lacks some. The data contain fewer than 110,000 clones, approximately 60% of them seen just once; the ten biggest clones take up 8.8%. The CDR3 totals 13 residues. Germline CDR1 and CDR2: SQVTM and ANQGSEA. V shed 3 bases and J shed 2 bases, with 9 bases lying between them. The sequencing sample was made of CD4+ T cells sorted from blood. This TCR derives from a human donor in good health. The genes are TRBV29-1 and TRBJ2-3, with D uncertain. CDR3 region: CSVDGQDTDTQYF. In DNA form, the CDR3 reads TGCAGCGTTGACGGGCAGGACACAGATACGCAGTATTTT.